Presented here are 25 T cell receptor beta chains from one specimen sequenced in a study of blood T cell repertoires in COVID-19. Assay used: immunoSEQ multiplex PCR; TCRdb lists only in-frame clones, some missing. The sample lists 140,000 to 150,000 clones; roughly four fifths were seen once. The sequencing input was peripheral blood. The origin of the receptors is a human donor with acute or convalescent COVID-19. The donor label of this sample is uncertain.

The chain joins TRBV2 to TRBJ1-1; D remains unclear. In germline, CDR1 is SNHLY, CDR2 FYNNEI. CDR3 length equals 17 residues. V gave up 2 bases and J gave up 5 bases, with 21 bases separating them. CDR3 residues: CASSERAVNVGGTEAFF. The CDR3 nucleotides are TGTGCCAGCAGTGAAAGGGCAGTGAATGTAGGAGGGACTGAAGCTTTCTTT.

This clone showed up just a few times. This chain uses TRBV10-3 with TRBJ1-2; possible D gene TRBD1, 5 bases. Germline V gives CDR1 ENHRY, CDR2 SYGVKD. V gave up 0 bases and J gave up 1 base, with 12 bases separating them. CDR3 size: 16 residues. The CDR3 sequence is CAISESSRVSNYGYTF. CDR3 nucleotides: TGTGCCATCAGTGAGTCAAGCAGGGTTAGTAACTATGGCTACACCTTC.

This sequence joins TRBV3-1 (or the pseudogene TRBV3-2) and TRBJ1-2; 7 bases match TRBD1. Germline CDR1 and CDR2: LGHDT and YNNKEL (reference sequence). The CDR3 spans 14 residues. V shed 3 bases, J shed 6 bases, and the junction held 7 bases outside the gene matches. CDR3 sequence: CASSHRQGKNGYTF. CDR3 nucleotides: TGTGCCAGCAGCCATAGACAGGGCAAGAATGGCTACACCTTC.

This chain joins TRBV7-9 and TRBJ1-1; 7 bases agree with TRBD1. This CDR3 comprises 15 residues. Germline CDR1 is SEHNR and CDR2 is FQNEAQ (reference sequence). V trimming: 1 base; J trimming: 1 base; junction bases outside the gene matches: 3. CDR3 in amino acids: CASSLGAGGNTEAFF. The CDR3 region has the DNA TGTGCCAGCAGCTTAGGGGCAGGGGGGAACACTGAAGCTTTCTTT.

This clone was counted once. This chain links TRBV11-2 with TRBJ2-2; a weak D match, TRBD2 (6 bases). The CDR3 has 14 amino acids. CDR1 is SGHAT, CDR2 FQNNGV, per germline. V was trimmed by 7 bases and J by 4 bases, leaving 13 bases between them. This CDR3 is CASNPMGGTGELFF. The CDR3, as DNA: TGTGCCAGCAACCCAATGGGGGGCACCGGGGAGCTGTTTTTT.

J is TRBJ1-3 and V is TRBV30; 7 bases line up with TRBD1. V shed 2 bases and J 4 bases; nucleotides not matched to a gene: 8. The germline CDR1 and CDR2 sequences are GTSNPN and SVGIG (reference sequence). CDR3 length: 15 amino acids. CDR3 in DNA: TGTGCCTGGAGTCGGGACAGCCGACAGGGAAACACCATATATTTT. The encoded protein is CAWSRDSRQGNTIYF.

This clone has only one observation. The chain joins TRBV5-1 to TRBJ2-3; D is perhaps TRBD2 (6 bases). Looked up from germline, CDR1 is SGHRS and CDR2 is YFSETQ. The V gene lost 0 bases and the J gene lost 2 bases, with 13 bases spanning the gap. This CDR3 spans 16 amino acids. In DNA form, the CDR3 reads TGCGCCAGCAGCTTGGTGGCGGGGCAATTCACAGATACGCAGTATTTT. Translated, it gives CASSLVAGQFTDTQYF.

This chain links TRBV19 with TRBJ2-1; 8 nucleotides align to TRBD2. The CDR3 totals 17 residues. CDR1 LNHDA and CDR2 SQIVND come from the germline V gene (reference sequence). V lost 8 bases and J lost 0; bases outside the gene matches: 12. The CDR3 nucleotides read TGTGCCAGTTCGTGGGCGGGGGGTTTAAGCTCCTACAATGAGCAGTTCTTC. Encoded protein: CASSWAGGLSSYNEQFF.

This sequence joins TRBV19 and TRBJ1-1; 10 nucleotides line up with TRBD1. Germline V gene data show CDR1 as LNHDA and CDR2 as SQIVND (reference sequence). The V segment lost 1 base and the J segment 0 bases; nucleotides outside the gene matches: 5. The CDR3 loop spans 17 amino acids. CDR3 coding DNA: TGTGCCAGTAGTATAGGAAGGGACAGGGGTGTGAACACTGAAGCTTTCTTT. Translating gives CASSIGRDRGVNTEAFF.

CDR3 region: CASSLGGYNEQFF. In nucleotides, the CDR3 is TGCGCCAGCAGCTTGGGAGGGTACAATGAGCAGTTCTTC. The chain couples TRBV5-1 to TRBJ2-1, with D perhaps matching TRBD2 (5 bases). Trimming left V 0 bases short and J 4 bases short, with 5 bases between. Germline CDR1 SGHRS, CDR2 YFSETQ. The CDR3 covers 13 residues.

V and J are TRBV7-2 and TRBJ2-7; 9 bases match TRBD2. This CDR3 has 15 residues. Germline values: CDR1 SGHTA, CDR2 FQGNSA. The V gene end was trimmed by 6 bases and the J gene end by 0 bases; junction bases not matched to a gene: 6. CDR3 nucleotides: TGTGCCAGCAGACCGATGACTAGCGGCTCCTACGAGCAGTACTTC. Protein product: CASRPMTSGSYEQYF.

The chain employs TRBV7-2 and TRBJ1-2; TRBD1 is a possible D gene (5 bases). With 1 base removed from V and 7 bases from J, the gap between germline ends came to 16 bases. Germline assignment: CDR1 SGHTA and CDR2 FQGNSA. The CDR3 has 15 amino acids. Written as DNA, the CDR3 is TGTGCCAGCAGCTTAGGCGATCGACAGAGCCGTGGCTACACCTTC. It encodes CASSLGDRQSRGYTF. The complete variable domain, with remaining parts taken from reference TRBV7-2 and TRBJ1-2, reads GAGVSQSPSNKVTEKGKDVELRCDPISGHTALYWYRQSLGQGLEFLIYFQGNSAPDKSGLPSDRFSAERTGGSVSTLTIQRTQQEDSAVYLCASSLGDRQSRGYTFGSGTRLTVV.

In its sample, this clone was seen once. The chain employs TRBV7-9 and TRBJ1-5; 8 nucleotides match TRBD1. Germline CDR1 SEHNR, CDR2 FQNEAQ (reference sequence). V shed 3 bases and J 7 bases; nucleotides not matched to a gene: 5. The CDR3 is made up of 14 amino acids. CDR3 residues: CASSFSDRAQPQHF. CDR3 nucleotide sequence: TGTGCCAGCAGCTTTTCGGACAGGGCCCAGCCCCAGCATTTT.

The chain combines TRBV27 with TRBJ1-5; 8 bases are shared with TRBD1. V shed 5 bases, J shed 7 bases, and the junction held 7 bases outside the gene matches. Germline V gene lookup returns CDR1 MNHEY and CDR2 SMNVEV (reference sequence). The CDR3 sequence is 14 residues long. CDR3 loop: CASSRGTGWQPQHF. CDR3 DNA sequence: TGTGCCAGCAGTCGCGGGACAGGTTGGCAGCCCCAGCATTTT.

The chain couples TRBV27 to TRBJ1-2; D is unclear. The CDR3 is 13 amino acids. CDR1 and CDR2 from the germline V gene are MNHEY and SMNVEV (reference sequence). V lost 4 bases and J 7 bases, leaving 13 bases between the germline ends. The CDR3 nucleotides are TGTGCCAGCAGTTCTTTCGGGGTTGGTGGCTACACCTTC. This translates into CASSSFGVGGYTF.

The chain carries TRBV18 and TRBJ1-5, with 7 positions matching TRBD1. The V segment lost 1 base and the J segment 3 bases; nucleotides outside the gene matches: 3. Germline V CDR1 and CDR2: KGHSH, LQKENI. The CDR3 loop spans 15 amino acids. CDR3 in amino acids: CASSPQGGLNQPQHF. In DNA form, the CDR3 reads TGTGCCAGCTCACCACAAGGGGGCCTCAATCAGCCCCAGCATTTT.

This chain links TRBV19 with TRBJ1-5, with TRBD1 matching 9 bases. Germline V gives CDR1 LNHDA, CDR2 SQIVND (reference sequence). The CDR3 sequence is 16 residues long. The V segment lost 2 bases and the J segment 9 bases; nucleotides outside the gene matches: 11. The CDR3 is CASSITPGQGDRPQHF. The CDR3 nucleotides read TGTGCCAGTAGTATAACCCCGGGACAGGGTGACCGGCCCCAGCATTTT.

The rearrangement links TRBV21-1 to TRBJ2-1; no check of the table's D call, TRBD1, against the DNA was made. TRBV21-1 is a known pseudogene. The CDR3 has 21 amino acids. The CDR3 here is CASSKNMGERAAGTGDNEQFF. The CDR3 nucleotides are TGTGCCAGCAGCAAAAACATGGGCGAGCGGGCTGCCGGGACAGGTGACAATGAGCAGTTCTTC.

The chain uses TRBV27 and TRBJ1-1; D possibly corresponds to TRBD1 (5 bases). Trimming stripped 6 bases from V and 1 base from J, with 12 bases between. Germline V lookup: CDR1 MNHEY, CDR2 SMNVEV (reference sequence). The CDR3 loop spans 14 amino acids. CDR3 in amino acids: CASRRQLPNTEAFF. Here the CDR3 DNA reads TGTGCCAGCAGAAGACAGCTTCCGAACACTGAAGCTTTCTTT.

The CDR3 DNA follows: TGTGCCAGCAGGTCTACAGGGGGCGGCTCCGGTTTTGAAGCTTTCTTT. Encoded protein: CASRSTGGGSGFEAFF. The chain has TRBV27 and TRBJ1-1, with 9 bases lining up with TRBD1. The V gene end was trimmed by 6 bases and the J gene end by 7 bases; junction bases not matched to a gene: 15. This CDR3 spans 16 amino acids. In germline, CDR1 is MNHEY, CDR2 SMNVEV (reference sequence).

The CDR3 loop reads CASAHMRPGANVLTF. The CDR3 nucleotides read TGTGCCAGCGCCCACATGAGGCCTGGGGCCAACGTCCTGACTTTC. The V and J genes are TRBV2 and TRBJ2-6; no definite D call. This CDR3 is 15 amino acids long. Trimming took 8 bases from V and 2 from J, leaving 13 bases between them. Germline V lookup: CDR1 SNHLY, CDR2 FYNNEI.

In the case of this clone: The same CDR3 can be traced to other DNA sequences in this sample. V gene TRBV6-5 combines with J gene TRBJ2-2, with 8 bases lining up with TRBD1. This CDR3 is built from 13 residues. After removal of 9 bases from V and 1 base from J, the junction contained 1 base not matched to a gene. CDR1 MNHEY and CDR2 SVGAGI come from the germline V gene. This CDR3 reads CASDRGNTGELFF. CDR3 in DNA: TGTGCCAGTGACAGGGGGAACACCGGGGAGCTGTTTTTT.

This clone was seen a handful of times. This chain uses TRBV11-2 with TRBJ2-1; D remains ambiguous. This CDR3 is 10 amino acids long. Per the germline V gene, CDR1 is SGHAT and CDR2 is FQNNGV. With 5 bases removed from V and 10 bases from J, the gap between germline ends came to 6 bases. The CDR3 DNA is TGTGCCAGCAGCATAGCAGAGCAGTTCTTC. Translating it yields CASSIAEQFF.

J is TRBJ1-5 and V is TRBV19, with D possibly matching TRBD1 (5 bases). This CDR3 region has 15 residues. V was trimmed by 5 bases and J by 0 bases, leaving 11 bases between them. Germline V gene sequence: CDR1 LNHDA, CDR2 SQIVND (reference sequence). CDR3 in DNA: TGTGCCAGTAGTCTTTGGGGGGATAGCAATCAGCCCCAGCATTTT. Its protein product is CASSLWGDSNQPQHF. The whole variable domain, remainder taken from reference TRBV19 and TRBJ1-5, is DGGITQSPKYLFRKEGQNVTLSCEQNLNHDAMYWYRQDPGQGLRLIYYSQIVNDFQKGDIAEGYSVSREKKESFPLTVTSAQKNPTAFYLCASSLWGDSNQPQHFGDGTRLSIL.

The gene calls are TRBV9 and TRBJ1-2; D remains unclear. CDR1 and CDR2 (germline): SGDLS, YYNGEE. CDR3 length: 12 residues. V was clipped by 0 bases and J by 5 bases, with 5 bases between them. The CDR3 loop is CASSVGTYGYTF. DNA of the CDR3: TGTGCCAGCAGCGTAGGAACTTATGGCTACACCTTC.